The subject of this entry is one T cell receptor (beta chain). The antigen remains unidentified. Sequenced by immunoSEQ multiplex PCR; TCRdb stores in-frame clones only, minus some. This table holds 9,500 to 10,000 clones, around 73% found once. The data were obtained in a study of tumor-infiltrating lymphocytes in localized non-small cell lung cancer. Study background: Some samples were collected after neoadjuvant chemotherapy; smokers, never-smokers and several histologies were included. Study-level results: TCR sequencing covered a subset of patients with enough tissue. Each assay used a separate piece of the same tissue.

The clonotype originates from a human donor with non-small cell lung cancer. Sequenced material: lung tumor tissue.

The CDR3 loop is CASSLASGASYGYTF. The CDR3, as DNA: TGTGCCAGCAGCTTAGCTTCCGGGGCGAGCTATGGCTACACCTTC. The chain joins TRBV7-9 to TRBJ1-2; possibly TRBD1 for D (5 bases). This CDR3 is built from 15 residues. Germline CDR1 is SEHNR and CDR2 is FQNEAQ (reference sequence). V lost 0 bases to trimming and J lost 4 bases, with 12 bases between them.